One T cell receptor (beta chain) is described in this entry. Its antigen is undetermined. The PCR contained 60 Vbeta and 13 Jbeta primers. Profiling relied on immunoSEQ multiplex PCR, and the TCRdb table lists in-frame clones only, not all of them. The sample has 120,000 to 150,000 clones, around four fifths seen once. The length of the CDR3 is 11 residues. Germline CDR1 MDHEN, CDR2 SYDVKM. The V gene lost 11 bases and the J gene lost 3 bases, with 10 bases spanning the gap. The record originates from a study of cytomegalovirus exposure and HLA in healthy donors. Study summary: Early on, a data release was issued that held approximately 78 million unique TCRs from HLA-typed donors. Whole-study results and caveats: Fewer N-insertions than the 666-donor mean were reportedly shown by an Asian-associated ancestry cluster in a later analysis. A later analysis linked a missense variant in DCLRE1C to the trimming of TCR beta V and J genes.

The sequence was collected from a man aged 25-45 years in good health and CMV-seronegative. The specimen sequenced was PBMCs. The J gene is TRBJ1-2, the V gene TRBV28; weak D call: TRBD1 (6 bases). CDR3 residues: CAAAGDYGYTF. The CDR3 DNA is TGTGCCGCCGCAGGGGACTATGGCTACACCTTC.